Given below is one TCR beta chain in context. Its antigen remains unknown. 60 Vbeta and 13 Jbeta primers were used in PCR. Here immunoSEQ multiplex PCR was the method, and the copy in TCRdb shows in-frame clones only, minus some. The sample has roughly 93,000 clones, roughly 82% seen once. The CDR3 is 14 residues long. The V end lost 2 bases, the J end lost 7 bases, and 11 bases lay between the germline ends. The germline gives CDR1 SEHNR, CDR2 FQNEAQ (reference sequence). The data were taken from a study of cytomegalovirus exposure and HLA in healthy donors. Study-level information: Out of 150 million to 200 million T cells, an earlier analysis found about 100 million unique TCR beta sequences in total.

General study results and limits: By a later analysis, the bulk of CMV-associated TCR beta chains appeared HLA-restricted.

The receptor's source is a human donor in good health. Sequenced sample: PBMCs. The rearrangement links TRBV7-9 to TRBJ2-2; D remains ambiguous. The CDR3, as DNA: TGTGCCAGCAGCTTACAAGCGTTTGGCGGGGAGCTGTTTTTT. Amino acids: CASSLQAFGGELFF.